This T cell receptor beta chain comes out of a study of identical twins. Study conclusions and caveats: Excess low generation probability was seen in twin-shared out-of-frame alpha sequences. Fewer insertions marked abundant cord blood beta clonotypes; young adult naive trended weakly, memory not at all.

This clonotype was recorded many times. Its antigen is still unknown. The CDR3 length is 14 residues. V trimming: 4 bases; J trimming: 5 bases; junction bases outside the gene matches: 3. Template switching added a universal primer site, and cDNA bore unique molecular identifiers. TCRdb called the 5' RACE reads again in MiXCR, with one record for every CDR3 protein. The sample lists about 660,000 distinct CDR3 sequences; 8.5% to 9% were seen once. Separately, the same data were catalogued under a study of yellow fever vaccine responses in identical twins.

The clonotype comes from a woman aged 18-29 years in good health. V usage is TRBV12-3 or TRBV12-4 and J usage is TRBJ2-1; TRBD2 agrees at 9 bases. Sample: PBMCs. The CDR3 loop reads CASSYLAGDNEQFF. The CDR3 DNA reads TGTGCCAGCAGTTATTTAGCGGGGGACAATGAGCAGTTCTTC.